The entry below describes one TCR beta chain. The CDR3 covers 15 residues. Not recorded for this donor was the CMV serostatus. This record belongs to a study of cytomegalovirus exposure and HLA in healthy donors. Study background: Tens of millions of unique TCRs from HLA-typed donors were held in an early release of data.

With 60 Vbeta and 13 Jbeta primers, the PCR was carried out. The repertoire was sequenced with immunoSEQ multiplex PCR; TCRdb's copy has only in-frame clones and lacks some. The sample shows about 100,000 clones, around 60% of them seen only once. This receptor was obtained from a human donor in good health. The chain employs TRBV21-1 and TRBJ1-2; the DNA was not compared with TRBD1, the D call given in the table. TRBV21-1 is flagged as a pseudogene. The specimen was PBMCs. The CDR3 loop reads CASSNRQTSYYGYTF. The CDR3 coding sequence is TGTGCCAGCAGCAATCGACAGACATCGTACTATGGCTACACCTTC.